One sample yielded the 2 T cell receptor beta chains listed below, sequenced in a study of blood T cell repertoires in COVID-19. TCRdb's table, derived via immunoSEQ multiplex PCR, lists solely in-frame clones and lacks some. The sample contains approximately 260,000 clones, about 85% of which appear only once. The sample comprised peripheral blood. The receptors shown here come from a man between 18 and 29 years old with active or convalescent COVID-19.

The chain joins TRBV27 to TRBJ2-1; TRBD1 matches 7 bases. With 7 bases clipped from V and 0 bases from J, the junction kept 6 bases outside the gene matches. This CDR3 spans 15 amino acids. Germline CDR1 and CDR2: MNHEY and SMNVEV (reference sequence). CDR3 in amino acids: CASKKTGNSYNEQFF. CDR3 DNA: TGTGCCAGCAAAAAGACAGGGAACTCCTACAATGAGCAGTTCTTC.

This rearrangement joins TRBV30 to TRBJ1-5, with D tentatively TRBD1 (6 bases). Germline V gene sequence: CDR1 GTSNPN, CDR2 SVGIG (reference sequence). The CDR3 extends over 12 amino acids. V lost 6 bases, J lost 3 bases, and 9 bases lay in between. This chain's CDR3 is CACRDNNQPQHF. The CDR3 DNA sequence: TGTGCCTGCCGGGACAACAATCAGCCCCAGCATTTT.